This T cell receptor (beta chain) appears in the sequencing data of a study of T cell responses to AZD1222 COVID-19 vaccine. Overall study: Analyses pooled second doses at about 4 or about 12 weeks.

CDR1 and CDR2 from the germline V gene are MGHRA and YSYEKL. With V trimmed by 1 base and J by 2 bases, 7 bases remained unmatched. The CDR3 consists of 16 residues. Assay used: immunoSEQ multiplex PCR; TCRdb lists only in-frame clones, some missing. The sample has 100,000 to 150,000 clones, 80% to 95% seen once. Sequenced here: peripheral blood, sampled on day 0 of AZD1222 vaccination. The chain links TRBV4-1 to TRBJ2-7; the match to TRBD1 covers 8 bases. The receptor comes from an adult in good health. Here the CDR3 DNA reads TGCGCCAGCAGCCAAGGTCGGAACAGGGGGACCTACGAGCAGTACTTC. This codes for CASSQGRNRGTYEQYF.